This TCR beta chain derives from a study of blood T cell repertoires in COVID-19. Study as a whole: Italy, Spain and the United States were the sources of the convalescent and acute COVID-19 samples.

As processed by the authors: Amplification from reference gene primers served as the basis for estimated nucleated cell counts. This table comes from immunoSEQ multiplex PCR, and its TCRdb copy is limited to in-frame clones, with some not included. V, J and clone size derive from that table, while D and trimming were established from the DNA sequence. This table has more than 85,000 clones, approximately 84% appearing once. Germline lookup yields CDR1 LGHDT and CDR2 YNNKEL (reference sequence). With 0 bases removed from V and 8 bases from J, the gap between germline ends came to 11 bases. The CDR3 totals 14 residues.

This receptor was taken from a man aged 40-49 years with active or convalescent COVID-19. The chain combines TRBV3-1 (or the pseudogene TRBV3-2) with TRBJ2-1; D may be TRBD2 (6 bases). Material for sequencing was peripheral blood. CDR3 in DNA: TGTGCCAGCAGCCAAGATTATCCTAGCGATGAGCAGTTCTTC. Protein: CASSQDYPSDEQFF.